What follows are 30 T cell receptor beta chains derived from one specimen sequenced in a study of shared clonotypes between healthy human individuals. The data were produced by immunoSEQ multiplex PCR, yet TCRdb's version contains in-frame clones alone and is incomplete. The table has about 1.4 million clones, around 97% seen once. The sample consisted of naive CD4+ T cells sorted from blood. The subset was: CD45RA+ positively selected. These receptors all come from a man aged 30 to 45 in good health.

The J gene is TRBJ1-1, the V gene TRBV5-1; 8 bases agree with TRBD1. Germline V gene sequence: CDR1 SGHRS, CDR2 YFSETQ. There are 15 residues in the CDR3. The J segment lost 0 bases and the V segment lost 4 bases, leaving 5 bases of the junction unmatched. The CDR3 sequence: CASSHRQGMNTEAFF. The DNA of the CDR3 is TGCGCCAGCAGCCACAGACAGGGGATGAACACTGAAGCTTTCTTT.

V is TRBV10-3 and J is TRBJ1-1; D uncertain. V lost 3 bases and J 0 bases, leaving 14 bases between the germline ends. The CDR3 is 16 residues long. The germline V gene has CDR1 ENHRY and CDR2 SYGVKD. This chain's CDR3 is CAISETSASVNTEAFF. CDR3 nucleotides: TGTGCCATCAGTGAAACTAGCGCGAGCGTGAACACTGAAGCTTTCTTT.

The gene calls are TRBV5-4 and TRBJ2-7, with D possibly being TRBD1 or TRBD2 (6 bases each). Germline V gene lookup returns CDR1 SGHNT and CDR2 YYREEE (reference sequence). The CDR3 covers 17 residues. Deletions cut 0 bases from V and 7 bases from J, with 23 bases between. The CDR3 DNA reads as TGTGCCAGCAGCTTGGGGCCCCCCGGGAGACAGGCGGGTGAGCAGTACTTC. Translation gives CASSLGPPGRQAGEQYF.

The chain combines TRBV6-5 with TRBJ2-7; D remains ambiguous. The CDR3 length is 14 residues. Trimming removed 6 bases at V and 7 bases at J, with 19 bases between. CDR1 MNHEY and CDR2 SVGAGI come from the germline V gene. The CDR3 DNA is TGTGCCAGCAGGTCACCAAGTTCGGCTCGGGAGCAGTACTTC. Translation gives CASRSPSSAREQYF.

This clone appeared once. The CDR3, as DNA: TGTGCCAGCAGTGAAACAGGGGCGGGGGAAAAACTGTTTTTT. This encodes CASSETGAGEKLFF. The rearrangement links TRBV25-1 to TRBJ1-4; 7 nucleotides match TRBD1. V was pared by 2 bases and J by 8 bases, with 5 bases of the junction left unmatched. CDR3 length equals 14 residues. The germline gives CDR1 MGHDK, CDR2 SYGVNS.

The V call is TRBV14, the J call TRBJ1-2; 9 nucleotides agree with TRBD1. This CDR3 has 15 residues. V lost 0 bases to trimming and J lost 7 bases; unmatched junction nucleotides: 6. Germline CDR1 SGHDN, CDR2 FVKESK. For the CDR3, the DNA is TGTGCCAGCAGCCAAGATCTACAGGGGGCGCGTGGCTACACCTTC. Amino acid sequence: CASSQDLQGARGYTF.

J is TRBJ2-3 and V is TRBV6-6; 10 bases agree with TRBD1. The germline gives CDR1 MNHNY, CDR2 SVGAGI (reference sequence). This CDR3 spans 16 amino acids. V lost 2 bases to trimming and J lost 0 bases; unmatched junction nucleotides: 2. CDR3 bases: TGTGCCAGCAGTTACCGGACAGGGGGGAGCACAGATACGCAGTATTTT. Its translation is CASSYRTGGSTDTQYF.

J is TRBJ2-1 and V is TRBV28; 7 bases map to TRBD1. The V and J ends lost 5 bases and 5 bases, in that order; junction bases with no gene match: 3. This CDR3 is built from 13 residues. Germline loops: CDR1 MDHEN, CDR2 SYDVKM. The chain's CDR3 is CASSPGQNNEQFF. In nucleotides, the CDR3 is TGTGCCAGCAGTCCGGGACAGAACAATGAGCAGTTCTTC.

V is TRBV28 and J is TRBJ2-5, with 8 bases that match TRBD1. The trim removed 3 bases at V and 4 bases at J, leaving 7 bases unmatched. The CDR3 contains 15 residues. Germline V gene lookup returns CDR1 MDHEN and CDR2 SYDVKM. The CDR3 loop reads CASSFSDRVIETQYF. In DNA, the CDR3 is TGTGCCAGCAGTTTTTCGGACAGGGTAATAGAGACCCAGTACTTC.

With regard to this clone: This sample includes further DNA sequences coding for the same CDR3. J is TRBJ2-3 and V is TRBV19; 9 nucleotides line up with TRBD2. With 3 bases clipped from V and 3 bases from J, the junction kept 4 bases outside the gene matches. CDR3 length: 15 residues. Germline V gene data show CDR1 as LNHDA and CDR2 as SQIVND (reference sequence). The DNA of the CDR3 is TGTGCCAGTAGTATTCTAGCGGGGAGGACAGATACGCAGTATTTT. Encoded protein: CASSILAGRTDTQYF. Using reference TRBV19 and TRBJ2-3 for the parts outside the CDR3, the full variable domain is DGGITQSPKYLFRKEGQNVTLSCEQNLNHDAMYWYRQDPGQGLRLIYYSQIVNDFQKGDIAEGYSVSREKKESFPLTVTSAQKNPTAFYLCASSILAGRTDTQYFGPGTRLTVL.

This clone was recorded once. This sequence joins TRBV19 and TRBJ1-5; D perhaps matches TRBD1 (6 bases). V lost 7 bases, J lost 7 bases, and 14 bases lay in between. The length of the CDR3 is 13 residues. From germline, CDR1 is LNHDA and CDR2 SQIVND (reference sequence). CDR3 DNA sequence: TGTGCCAGTACCTTGACAGGCCGACAGCCCCAGCATTTT. Amino acids: CASTLTGRQPQHF.

The J gene is TRBJ2-3, the V gene TRBV6-5; no definite D call. V was pared by 5 bases and J by 2 bases, with 8 bases between. Germline V lookup: CDR1 MNHEY, CDR2 SVGAGI. This CDR3 contains 13 residues. The CDR3 nucleotides read TGTGCCAGCAGTCTCGTCGTCACAGATACGCAGTATTTT. It is translated as CASSLVVTDTQYF.

The V gene is TRBV9, the J gene TRBJ2-5, with TRBD1 matching over 7 bases. Trimming at V came to 0 bases and at J to 6 bases, leaving 14 bases not matched to a gene. In germline, CDR1 is SGDLS, CDR2 YYNGEE. This CDR3 comprises 17 residues. Written as DNA, the CDR3 is TGTGCCAGCAGCGTAGGCCTTTTCGACAGGGCTTTGCAGACCCAGTACTTC. Translation gives CASSVGLFDRALQTQYF.

The V call is TRBV18, the J call TRBJ2-7, with 10 bases identical to TRBD1. V lost 4 bases, J lost 0 bases, and 6 bases stayed unmatched. This CDR3 is 16 amino acids long. Germline V lookup: CDR1 KGHSH, CDR2 LQKENI. CDR3 DNA sequence: TGTGCCAGCTCACGGGGACAGGGGATGAGCTCCTACGAGCAGTACTTC. Protein sequence: CASSRGQGMSSYEQYF.

The chain links TRBV7-9 to TRBJ2-3; perhaps D is TRBD1 or TRBD2 (5 bases each). The CDR3 spans 16 residues. CDR1 is SEHNR and CDR2 is FQNEAQ in the germline V gene (reference sequence). Trimming pared 4 bases from V and 2 bases from J, leaving 16 bases between. CDR3 nucleotide sequence: TGTGCCAGCAGCTCCGTCGGGTCGGGGCCCACAGATACGCAGTATTTT. It specifies CASSSVGSGPTDTQYF.

CDR3 DNA: TGCGCCAGCCGACTAGCGGGCTTATCCTACGAGCAGTACTTC. Protein: CASRLAGLSYEQYF. This chain uses TRBV10-2 with TRBJ2-7; 10 bases are shared with TRBD2. Trimming at V came to 8 bases and at J to 1 base, leaving 5 bases not matched to a gene. This CDR3 has 14 residues. CDR1 and CDR2 (germline): WSHSY, SAAADI.

Comment on this clone: Other nucleotide sequences from this sample produce the same CDR3. The chain employs TRBV5-4 and TRBJ2-7; weak D call: TRBD1 (6 bases). The CDR3 loop spans 12 amino acids. Trimming cost V 2 bases and J 4 bases, with 7 bases left between them. Germline V gene lookup returns CDR1 SGHNT and CDR2 YYREEE (reference sequence). CDR3: CASSLQGYEQYF. In DNA form, the CDR3 reads TGTGCCAGCAGCTTACAGGGTTACGAGCAGTACTTC.

This chain uses TRBV6-1 with TRBJ2-4; D ambiguous. The V end was cut by 4 bases, the J end by 8 bases, with 12 bases between. This CDR3 region has 13 residues. Germline-derived CDR1 and CDR2 are MNHNS and SASEGT. CDR3 coding DNA: TGTGCCAGCAGTGCTCAAATCAGAGACATTCAGTACTTC. Residues: CASSAQIRDIQYF.

Concerning this clone itself: The same CDR3 also results from other DNA sequences found in this sample. The chain uses TRBV10-3 and TRBJ2-7, with 9 bases aligning to TRBD2. The CDR3 sequence is 16 residues long. J lost 2 bases, V lost 11 bases, and 16 bases had no gene match. CDR1 is ENHRY and CDR2 is SYGVKD in the germline V gene. Here the CDR3 reads CAASRGQTSGTYEQYF. The CDR3 DNA follows: TGTGCCGCCAGTAGAGGACAGACTAGCGGTACCTACGAGCAGTACTTC.

The chain links TRBV11-2 to TRBJ1-4; no definite D call. The CDR3 loop spans 12 amino acids. Germline lookup yields CDR1 SGHAT and CDR2 FQNNGV. V was cut by 5 bases and J by 5 bases, with 6 bases left in between. CDR3 in amino acids: CASSQANEKLFF. The CDR3 region has the DNA TGTGCCAGCAGCCAGGCGAATGAAAAACTGTTTTTT.

J is TRBJ1-2 and V is TRBV18, with D perhaps TRBD1 (5 bases). The CDR3 runs 16 residues. Germline lookup yields CDR1 KGHSH and CDR2 LQKENI. Trimming pared 3 bases from V and 6 bases from J, leaving 20 bases between. The CDR3 sequence is CASSPRSRGVGNGYTF. Written as DNA, the CDR3 is TGTGCCAGCTCACCCCGGTCAAGGGGCGTTGGGAATGGCTACACCTTC.

The table lists this clone with a count of one. V is TRBV28 and J is TRBJ1-5; D gene unclear. The germline V and J ends were trimmed by 4 bases and 4 bases, with 14 bases remaining between them. Per the germline V gene, CDR1 is MDHEN and CDR2 is SYDVKM. CDR3 size: 15 residues. The CDR3 region is CASSWLVRLNQPQHF. The DNA for the CDR3 is TGTGCCAGCAGTTGGCTCGTTCGTCTAAATCAGCCCCAGCATTTT.

Of note for this clone: This same CDR3 is encoded by further DNA sequences in the sample. The V and J genes are TRBV6-4 and TRBJ2-2; D ambiguous. The length of the CDR3 is 13 residues. The germline V gene has CDR1 MRHNA and CDR2 SNTAGT. V dropped 2 bases and J dropped 1 base, with 2 bases sitting between them. The CDR3 coding sequence is TGTGCCAGCAGTGACAGGAACACCGGGGAGCTGTTTTTT. It translates to CASSDRNTGELFF.

CDR3 bases: TGTGCCAGCAGTTTGTCGTACACCGGGGAGCTGTTTTTT. Its translation is CASSLSYTGELFF. V gene TRBV28 combines with J gene TRBJ2-2; D gene uncertain. The CDR3 loop spans 13 amino acids. Trimming stripped 3 bases from V and 3 bases from J, with 5 bases between. Per the germline V gene, CDR1 is MDHEN and CDR2 is SYDVKM.

V usage is TRBV7-8 and J usage is TRBJ2-7; D remains ambiguous. Germline-derived CDR1 and CDR2 are SGHVS and FQNEAQ. This CDR3 contains 12 residues. V dropped 0 bases and J dropped 4 bases, with 4 bases sitting between them. The CDR3, as DNA: TGTGCCAGCAGCTTAGCAAAATACGAGCAGTACTTC. This codes for CASSLAKYEQYF. The full variable domain, completed using reference TRBV7-8 and TRBJ2-7, is GAGVSQSPRYKVAKRGQDVALRCDPISGHVSLFWYQQALGQGPEFLTYFQNEAQLDKSGLPSDRFFAERPEGSVSTLKIQRTQQEDSAVYLCASSLAKYEQYFGPGTRLTVT.

This sequence joins TRBV5-4 and TRBJ2-1, with 15 bases identical to TRBD2. The V segment lost 5 bases and the J segment 2 bases; nucleotides outside the gene matches: 8. The CDR3 runs to 18 residues. CDR1 and CDR2 (germline): SGHNT, YYREEE (reference sequence). Written as DNA, the CDR3 is TGTGCCAGCAGACCCGGGACTAGCGGGAGGTCTACCTACAATGAGCAGTTCTTC. Its translation: CASRPGTSGRSTYNEQFF.

V and J are TRBV18 and TRBJ2-7, with D tentatively TRBD1 (6 bases). In germline, CDR1 is KGHSH, CDR2 LQKENI. The CDR3 is 14 amino acids. V was shortened by 5 bases and J by 0 bases, with 11 bases between the two germline ends. The CDR3: CASSTTGSSYEQYF. The CDR3 bases are TGTGCCAGCTCAACGACAGGCAGCTCCTACGAGCAGTACTTC.

The chain joins TRBV6-5 to TRBJ1-5; D is uncertain. V was trimmed by 6 bases and J by 0 bases, leaving 12 bases between them. Germline-derived CDR1 and CDR2 are MNHEY and SVGAGI. This CDR3 spans 15 amino acids. In DNA, the CDR3 is TGTGCCAGCAGCCCAGGACGGTATAGCAATCAGCCCCAGCATTTT. This codes for CASSPGRYSNQPQHF.

CDR3 nucleotides: TGTGCCAGCTCGCAGGACAGGAGTAACTATGGCTACACCTTC. This sequence encodes CASSQDRSNYGYTF. V usage is TRBV13 and J usage is TRBJ1-2; 7 bases fit TRBD1. The CDR3 consists of 14 residues. The J segment lost 1 base and the V segment lost 8 bases, leaving 7 bases of the junction unmatched. Germline V gene sequence: CDR1 PRHDT, CDR2 FYEKMQ (reference sequence).

The chain combines TRBV30 with TRBJ2-5, with 11 bases fitting TRBD2. The CDR3 has 15 residues. Unmatched junction bases numbered 8, after V lost 3 bases and J lost 5 bases. CDR1 is GTSNPN, CDR2 SVGIG, per germline (reference sequence). In DNA form, the CDR3 reads TGTGCCTGGAGGGACACACTAGCGGGAGTGGAGACCCAGTACTTC. As protein: CAWRDTLAGVETQYF.